Listed below are T cell receptor beta chains from one sample, sequenced in a study of T cells after posttransplantation cyclophosphamide. The table came from immunoSEQ multiplex PCR; TCRdb's copy has only in-frame clones and leaves some out. The profile covers approximately 39,000 clones, none occurring a single time. Material: PBMCs. These receptors originate from a girl aged 5-17 years in good health, CMV-negative, and a related stem cell transplant donor. Both conserved end residues are part of each CDR3. D genes are given only for firm matches. Only part of the rows carry a size: once, few, many, or a class if the clone is expanded.

-,few,TRBV5-6,TRBJ1-6,14,CASSFDSVNSPLHF,TGTGCCAGCAGCTTCGACTCGGTTAATTCACCCCTCCACTTT
-,-,TRBV6-5,TRBJ2-1,13,CASSYNRENEQFF,TGTGCCAGCAGTTATAACAGGGAAAATGAGCAGTTCTTC
-,-,TRBV7-9,TRBJ2-7,12,CASRRDSYEQYF,TGTGCCAGCAGGAGGGATTCCTACGAGCAGTACTTC
-,few,TRBV7-8,TRBJ2-1,15,CASRPTRSSYNEQFF,TGTGCCAGCAGACCAACACGGAGCTCCTACAATGAGCAGTTCTTC
-,-,TRBV27,TRBJ2-1,16,CASVKTKLGSYNEQFF,TGTGCCAGCGTTAAGACGAAACTAGGGAGTTACAATGAGCAGTTCTTC
-,few,TRBV7-2,TRBJ2-6,19,CASSLGRTFGVSGANVLTF,TGTGCCAGCAGCTTAGGCAGGACGTTCGGGGTCTCTGGGGCCAACGTCCTGACTTTC
-,many,TRBV11-2,TRBJ2-3,14,CASSAGKGTDTQYF,TGTGCCAGCAGCGCAGGGAAAGGAACAGATACGCAGTATTTT
TRBD1,many,TRBV5-1,TRBJ1-5,15,CASSLEGQSNQPQHF,TGCGCCAGCAGCTTGGAGGGACAGTCCAATCAGCCCCAGCATTTT
-,few,TRBV28,TRBJ1-5,14,CAGGPGGANQPQHF,TGTGCCGGGGGACCGGGGGGCGCAAATCAGCCCCAGCATTTT
-,-,TRBV18,TRBJ1-1,20,CASSPFRLSGTAAGRTEAFF,TGTGCCAGCTCACCATTTCGCTTATCTGGGACCGCGGCGGGGAGGACTGAAGCTTTCTTT
TRBD2,few,TRBV7-9,TRBJ2-3,15,CASSPRELGLAAEYF,TGTGCCAGCAGCCCCAGGGAACTTGGACTAGCGGCAGAGTATTTT
-,-,TRBV4-3,TRBJ2-7,13,CASSQDWSHEQYF,TGCGCCAGCAGCCAAGATTGGAGCCATGAGCAGTACTTC
TRBD1,few,TRBV30,TRBJ2-7,15,CAWSVTRGQTYEQYF,TGTGCCTGGAGTGTTACCAGGGGGCAGACCTACGAGCAGTACTTC